This T cell receptor (beta chain) comes out of a study of blood T cell repertoires in COVID-19. Study overall: COVID-19 samples, acute and convalescent, were from the United States, Italy and Spain.

In germline, CDR1 is SGHAT, CDR2 FQNNGV. V was shortened by 3 bases and J by 0 bases, with 10 bases between the two germline ends. The CDR3 loop spans 15 amino acids. Sequenced by immunoSEQ multiplex PCR; TCRdb stores in-frame clones only, minus some. The sample shows 45,000 or so clones, about 87% of them seen only once. The gene calls are TRBV11-2 and TRBJ2-3; D perhaps matches TRBD1 (5 bases). The sample comprised peripheral blood. The origin of this receptor is a woman at least 80 years old with COVID-19, enrolled during active disease. CDR3 DNA: TGTGCCAGCAGCTTCGACAGACCGAGCACAGATACGCAGTATTTT. Translation gives CASSFDRPSTDTQYF.